This TCR beta chain was recorded in a study of cytomegalovirus exposure and HLA in healthy donors (TCRdb year 2017). About the full investigation: The 666 repertoires of the first cohort and the 120 or so validation repertoires were produced on the same platform, according to a later analysis. The study aimed to test whether cataloging public T cell receptors could reveal signatures of past pathogen exposure. In addition to the first cohort of around 670 subjects, a separate validation cohort of approximately 110 different subjects was used. To predict cytomegalovirus infection status, the study brought together high-throughput TCR immunosequencing, statistical association of individual TCRs with disease status, and machine learning.

Receptor amplification or capture employed the immunoSEQ multiplex PCR assay. Concerning the study's data processing: A statistical classification framework was built to diagnose cytomegalovirus status from the catalog of TCR beta chain sequences. This immuneACCESS table, as held by TCRdb, lists in-frame sequences with V and J called but not all clones. Of the missing ones, under half trace to an unresolved V gene in checked studies; the others have no known cause. The V and J calls and clone size come from that table; D and trimming were worked out from the DNA. Recorded for this sample are over 150,000 clones; approximately 86% of them occurred a single time. Together, the top ten hold 20% to 25% of the sample. Comment on this clone: What antigen it recognizes has not been identified. Per-base quality was not reported, and no clone a single base away is much larger than it.

Overall results and qualifications from the work: The authors suggested that the approach could potentially be generalized to other disease states and immunological phenotypes. Most TCR sequences were seen in very few donors, while some public TCRs were found in many individuals. The classifier was reported to diagnose cytomegalovirus status with high specificity and sensitivity in both the original and validation cohorts. Three of the identified cytomegalovirus-associated TCR beta chains were confirmed in vitro to be specific for cytomegalovirus antigens. In a later analysis, TCRs clustered in the first cohort were found to also tend to co-occur in the 130 or so validation repertoires, with 90% to 95% of cluster scores above 0. The study gave a list of 150 to 200 TCR beta chains associated with cytomegalovirus. A later analysis lacked HLA typing for the validation cohort, so it scored co-occurrence in that cohort across all 120 or so repertoires.

The donors belonged to the validation cohort of over a hundred subjects, which was separate from the 666-subject first cohort. V sheds 8 bases and J sheds 9 bases, leaving 14 bases between their ends. CDR1 and CDR2 were assigned from the germline V gene as SGHTA and FQGNSA. Inclusive of the bounding cysteine and phenylalanine, the CDR3 is 12 residues long. Only CDR3 DNA is held: 36 bases, read in frame from base 1. Rearrangement joined TRBV7-2 to TRBJ2-1; a tentative D call is TRBD2 (6 bases match). The sequencing sample was made of PBMCs. This sequence was found in a man aged 18 to 35 in good health and CMV-seropositive. For the CDR3, the sequence is CASSQAGIEQFF. The DNA reads TGTGCCAGCTCTCAGGCGGGGATTGAGCAGTTCTTC.